A selection of T cell receptor beta chains follows, all from one sample in a study of T cell responses to AZD1222 COVID-19 vaccine. Sequenced by immunoSEQ multiplex PCR; TCRdb stores in-frame clones only, minus some. The sample carries around 66,000 clones, more than 65% recorded once. The sequenced sample was peripheral blood, obtained on day 0 of MenACWY control vaccination. Source of these receptors: an adult in good health. The CDR3 runs from the conserved cysteine through the conserved F or W. Each record gives: V gene, D gene, J gene, clone size, CDR3 DNA, CDR3 protein. The D gene is left open where the match is weak. The size entry is marked missing in some rows and otherwise reads once, few, many or a size class.

>TRBV19|TRBD2|TRBJ2-1|-
TGTGCCAGTAGTATCCTAGCGGGAGTCAAATACAATGAGCAGTTCTTC
CASSILAGVKYNEQFF
>TRBV5-1|-|TRBJ1-1|few
TGCGCCAGCAGCTTGGGGTCACGCTCAGGAGCTGAAGCTTTCTTT
CASSLGSRSGAEAFF
>TRBV9|TRBD1|TRBJ2-3|-
TGTGCCAGCAGCGTAGCCCACGACCTACAGGGGGCAGATACGCAGTATTTT
CASSVAHDLQGADTQYF
>TRBV11-2|-|TRBJ1-6|-
TGTGCCAGCAGCTTAAGGACAGACTATAATTCACCCCTCCACTTT
CASSLRTDYNSPLHF
>TRBV10-3|-|TRBJ1-3|once
TGTGCCATCAGTGCTAGACAATCGGATGGAAACACCATATATTTT
CAISARQSDGNTIYF
>TRBV27|-|TRBJ2-1|-
TGTGCCAGCAGTCCCCGACAGGGACTCGCATGGGACAATGAGCAGTTCTTC
CASSPRQGLAWDNEQFF
>TRBV5-1|TRBD1|TRBJ2-1|-
TGCGCCAGCAGCCCGGGACAGGGGACCTACAATGAGCAGTTCTTC
CASSPGQGTYNEQFF
>TRBV2|TRBD2|TRBJ2-1|-
TGTGCCAGCAGTGAACTAACTAGCGACAATGAGCAGTTCTTC
CASSELTSDNEQFF
>TRBV5-1|-|TRBJ2-3|few
TGCGCCAGCAGCCCGGACACCACTAGCACAGATACGCAGTATTTT
CASSPDTTSTDTQYF
>TRBV19|TRBD1|TRBJ1-5|-
TGTGCCAGTAGTGCCGGGACAGAAAATCAGCCCCAGCATTTT
CASSAGTENQPQHF
>TRBV5-1|TRBD2|TRBJ2-5|-
TGCGCCAGCAGCTCCAGCGGGGGGGCGGTGAGAGAGACCCAGTACTTC
CASSSSGGAVRETQYF
>TRBV11-2|TRBD1|TRBJ1-6|-
TGTGCCAGCAGCCCACAGGGGGGCAATTCACCCCTCCACTTT
CASSPQGGNSPLHF
>TRBV7-8|TRBD1|TRBJ2-5|-
TGTGCCAGCAGCTCGGGGACAGGGGCCTCTTTCGAGACCCAGTACTTC
CASSSGTGASFETQYF
>TRBV2|-|TRBJ2-1|-
TGTGCCAGCACCCTTGGGCGGACCTACAATGAGCAGTTCTTC
CASTLGRTYNEQFF
>TRBV5-1|-|TRBJ1-1|-
TGCGCCAGCAGCCTGGCGGCCGAGAACACTGAAGCTTTCTTT
CASSLAAENTEAFF
>TRBV28|-|TRBJ1-1|-
TGTGCCAGCAGTTTTAAGAGGGCCGGTGAAGCTTTCTTT
CASSFKRAGEAFF
>TRBV10-3|-|TRBJ1-1|-
TGTGCCATCAACGGGGGCCTGAACACTGAAGCTTTCTTT
CAINGGLNTEAFF
>TRBV21-1|-|TRBJ2-7|-
TGTGCCAGCAGGCCGGTGACAGGGGAAAAAAACGAGCAGTACTTC
CASRPVTGEKNEQYF
>TRBV21-1|-|TRBJ2-1|once
TGTGCCAGCAAGACACAGGGGGATGAGCAGTTCTTC
CASKTQGDEQFF
>TRBV4-3|TRBD2|TRBJ2-1|-
TGCGCCAGCAGCCAAGATGGGCCGGGGGGGACCAATGAGCAGTTCTTC
CASSQDGPGGTNEQFF
>TRBV29-1|TRBD2|TRBJ2-1|-
TGCAGCGTTGAAGATCCCCGCCAGGGAGGGAACAATGAGCAGTTCTTC
CSVEDPRQGGNNEQFF
>TRBV11-2|-|TRBJ2-2|-
TGTGCCAGCAGTTCAGAGACCGGGGAGCTGTTTTTT
CASSSETGELFF
>TRBV30|-|TRBJ2-7|-
TGTGCCTGGGCACCAACAGAGTTACTCACCTACGAGCAGTACTTC
CAWAPTELLTYEQYF
>TRBV5-1|-|TRBJ2-5|few
TGCGCCAGCAGCTTGGTGGCGGCGGGGGAGACCCAGTACTTC
CASSLVAAGETQYF
>TRBV6-2/TRBV6-3|TRBD1|TRBJ2-7|-
TGTGCCAGCAGCCAGCGGACAGGGACCCTCTACGAGCAGTACTTC
CASSQRTGTLYEQYF
>TRBV5-5|-|TRBJ1-1|once
TGTGCCAGCAGCCCTCGCTTGGATGGGGGCACTGAAGCTTTCTTT
CASSPRLDGGTEAFF
>TRBV4-3|-|TRBJ1-2|-
TGCGCCAGCAGCCAAGATTGGAGGTTTGTAGGATCTAATGGCTACACCTTC
CASSQDWRFVGSNGYTF
>TRBV5-4|TRBD1|TRBJ2-7|-
TGTGCCAGCAGCTTGAGACAGGGGGGGGAGCAGTACTTC
CASSLRQGGEQYF
>TRBV18|-|TRBJ2-7|-
TGTGCCAGCTCACGTCAGGGAGGCTCCTACGAGCAGTACTTC
CASSRQGGSYEQYF
>TRBV30|-|TRBJ1-5|-
TGTGCCTGGAGTGTAGGGTTGGGGGATCCAAGCAATCAGCCCCAGCATTTT
CAWSVGLGDPSNQPQHF
>TRBV27|-|TRBJ2-7|-
TGTGCCAGCCGATCGGGGGACGGGATCTACGAGCAGTACTTC
CASRSGDGIYEQYF
>TRBV9|-|TRBJ1-1|-
TGTGCCAGCAGCGTAGTCGCCCGGGGACCGAACACTGAAGCTTTCTTT
CASSVVARGPNTEAFF
>TRBV5-1|-|TRBJ2-2|-
TGCGCCAGCAGCTTGTTGGACCCCACCGGGGAGCTGTTTTTT
CASSLLDPTGELFF
>TRBV30|-|TRBJ2-1|-
TGTGCCTGGAGTTGGAATGAGCAGTTCTTC
CAWSWNEQFF
>TRBV28|-|TRBJ1-5|-
TGTGCCAGCAGTTCCCAGGCGACAAACCAGGTCATCTCCCAGCATTTT
CASSSQATNQVISQHF
>TRBV6-5|TRBD2|TRBJ2-1|-
TGTGCCAGCAGGGGGACTAGCCCCTACAATGAGCAGTTCTTC
CASRGTSPYNEQFF
>TRBV5-1|-|TRBJ1-4|-
TGCGCCAGCAGCTTGGGTTGGACTAATGAAAAACTGTTTTTT
CASSLGWTNEKLFF
>TRBV6-5|TRBD1|TRBJ1-3|-
TGTGCCAGCAGGGGACAGGGGGTCTCTGGAAACACCATATATTTT
CASRGQGVSGNTIYF
>TRBV4-3|-|TRBJ1-1|-
TGCGCCAGCAGCCAAGATGAGGGTTATTACACTGAAGCTTTCTTT
CASSQDEGYYTEAFF
>TRBV27|-|TRBJ2-1|-
TGTGCCAGCAGTCGCGACAGCTACAATGAGCAGTTCTTC
CASSRDSYNEQFF
>TRBV19|-|TRBJ2-3|once
TGTGCCAGTAGTTCGGGGGCGCCGGGCACAGATACGCAGTATTTT
CASSSGAPGTDTQYF
>TRBV13|TRBD2|TRBJ2-1|-
TGTGCCAGCAGCTTATATAAGAGGCTAGCGGGAAAGGGTATCGGCAATGAGCAGTTCTTC
CASSLYKRLAGKGIGNEQFF
>TRBV11-2|-|TRBJ1-3|once
TGTGCCAGCAAACAATCGACCGGGACCTCTGGAAACACCATATATTTT
CASKQSTGTSGNTIYF
>TRBV5-1|-|TRBJ2-3|once
TGCGCCAGCAGCCCTAGATGGGGGGCTTCAGATACGCAGTATTTT
CASSPRWGASDTQYF
>TRBV28|-|TRBJ1-6|few
TGTGCCAGCAGTTTTATTACAGGAGCTAATTCACCCCTCCACTTT
CASSFITGANSPLHF
>TRBV9|-|TRBJ1-3|-
TGTGCCAGCAGCACCAACGTAGGGACGGTGAGCACCATATATTTT
CASSTNVGTVSTIYF
>TRBV20-1|-|TRBJ2-1|-
TGCAGTGCTAGTACGGGGGAGCTAGGGAAAAATGAGCAGTTCTTC
CSASTGELGKNEQFF
>TRBV5-6|-|TRBJ2-7|-
TGTGCCAGCAGCTTGGTTGGAGGAACCTACGAGCAGTACTTC
CASSLVGGTYEQYF
>TRBV9|-|TRBJ2-3|-
TGTGCCAGCAGCGTAGATGCGCTAAGCACAGATACGCAGTATTTT
CASSVDALSTDTQYF